This is a list of T cell receptor beta chains from one sample in a study of a mutant IDH1 vaccine in newly diagnosed glioma. Libraries were prepared by immunoSEQ multiplex PCR; TCRdb keeps only in-frame clonotypes and omits some of them. The table includes around 78,000 clones, 65% to 90% detected once. No antigen has been identified for these receptors. The sequencing here drew on PBMCs, taken from a glioma patient whose treatment included an IDH1 peptide vaccine. The receptors derive from a young man with glioma. Some clones in this sample may be carry-over from other donors' samples. CDR3s include the opening cysteine and the closing phenylalanine or tryptophan. D genes are given only for firm matches. Clone size is stated in some rows and not others, as once, few, many or a class when expanded.

>16|once|TRBJ2-7|NA|TRBV30
CAWSKWRPGLLEEQYF
TGTGCCTGGAGTAAGTGGAGGCCAGGGCTCCTTGAGGAGCAGTACTTC
>13|NA|TRBJ1-2|NA|TRBV9
CASSGGHPYGYTF
TGTGCCAGCAGCGGGGGACACCCCTATGGCTACACCTTC
>14|NA|TRBJ1-4|NA|TRBV5-1
CASSLGQGPEKLFF
TGCGCCAGCAGCTTGGGGCAGGGCCCCGAAAAACTGTTTTTT
>16|NA|TRBJ2-2|NA|TRBV7-9
CASNLHRDQNTGELFF
TGTGCCAGCAACCTACATAGAGACCAGAACACCGGGGAGCTGTTTTTT
>14|NA|TRBJ1-2|NA|TRBV5-1
CASSSGERGYGYTF
TGCGCCAGCAGCTCAGGGGAAAGGGGCTATGGCTACACCTTC
>11|few|TRBJ2-2|NA|TRBV20-1
CSGPNTGELFF
TGCAGTGGGCCGAACACCGGGGAGCTGTTTTTT
>16|NA|TRBJ2-7|NA|TRBV28
CASSHRGGMSSYEQYF
TGTGCCAGCAGTCACCGGGGAGGCATGAGCTCCTACGAGCAGTACTTC
>12|NA|TRBJ1-1|NA|TRBV5-6
CASSLGWTEAFF
TGTGCCAGCAGCTTGGGATGGACTGAAGCTTTCTTT
>15|NA|TRBJ1-4|TRBD1|TRBV4-1
CASSPDRGVNEKLFF
TGCGCCAGCAGCCCAGACAGGGGAGTTAATGAAAAACTGTTTTTT
>14|NA|TRBJ1-6|TRBD1|TRBV10-3
CAIRQGAYNSPLHF
TGTGCCATCAGACAGGGGGCCTATAATTCACCCCTCCACTTT
>15|once|TRBJ2-7|TRBD2|TRBV7-8
CASSSSSGGWYEQYF
TGTGCCAGCAGCTCATCTAGCGGGGGGTGGTACGAGCAGTACTTC
>12|once|TRBJ1-2|NA|TRBV30
CAWTTTRAGYTF
TGTGCCTGGACCACGACCCGGGCGGGCTACACCTTC
>13|NA|TRBJ1-1|TRBD1|TRBV12-5
CASGRQGGTEAFF
TGTGCTAGTGGTAGACAGGGAGGCACTGAAGCTTTCTTT
>12|NA|TRBJ1-1|NA|TRBV30
CAWRRGLGEAFF
TGTGCCTGGAGAAGGGGTCTTGGGGAAGCTTTCTTT
>15|NA|TRBJ1-1|NA|TRBV7-6
CASSPRDTRGTEAFF
TGTGCCAGCAGCCCCCGGGACACTCGGGGCACTGAAGCTTTCTTT
>16|NA|TRBJ2-1|TRBD1|TRBV2
CASSEDPGGPYNEQFF
TGTGCCAGCAGTGAGGACCCAGGGGGCCCCTACAATGAGCAGTTCTTC
>12|NA|TRBJ2-7|NA|TRBV28
CASSPSGYEQYF
TGTGCCAGCAGCCCTTCCGGCTACGAGCAGTACTTC
>14|NA|TRBJ2-1|NA|TRBV9
CASSGLPGTQEQFF
TGTGCCAGCAGCGGTCTTCCGGGAACCCAGGAGCAGTTCTTC
>15|NA|TRBJ1-2|TRBD1|TRBV10-1
CASCQPGQDDYGYTF
TGCGCCAGCTGTCAACCGGGACAGGACGACTATGGCTACACCTTC
>13|NA|TRBJ2-7|TRBD1|TRBV19
CASAQQGAFEQYF
TGTGCCAGTGCACAACAGGGGGCGTTTGAGCAGTACTTC
>15|NA|TRBJ1-1|NA|TRBV5-1
CASSLEGRTDTEAFF
TGCGCCAGCAGCTTGGAGGGCAGGACGGACACTGAAGCTTTCTTT
>17|NA|TRBJ2-1|TRBD2|TRBV28
CASRLSNGWREKNEQFF
TGTGCCAGCAGACTCAGCAATGGGTGGCGGGAGAAGAATGAGCAGTTCTTC
>12|NA|TRBJ2-3|NA|TRBV5-4
CASSPAADTQYF
TGTGCCAGCAGCCCGGCAGCAGATACGCAGTATTTT
>14|once|TRBJ2-7|NA|TRBV5-1
CASSGGGLHYEQYF
TGCGCCAGCAGCGGGGGTGGACTACACTACGAGCAGTACTTC
>15|NA|TRBJ1-2|NA|TRBV4-1
CASSQGDGPFYGYTF
TGCGCCAGCAGCCAAGGGGACGGACCATTCTATGGCTACACCTTC
>18|NA|TRBJ2-7|TRBD2|TRBV7-2
CASSLDKTSGSVTYEQYF
TGTGCCAGCAGCTTAGATAAAACTAGCGGGAGTGTAACCTACGAGCAGTACTTC
>13|NA|TRBJ1-2|NA|TRBV11-2
CASSPDGGYGYTF
TGTGCCAGCAGCCCCGATGGGGGGTATGGCTACACCTTC
>14|NA|TRBJ2-7|NA|TRBV7-9
CASSTRGVDYEQYF
TGTGCCAGCAGCACTCGTGGGGTGGACTACGAGCAGTACTTC
>16|NA|TRBJ1-1|NA|TRBV28
CASSFSVPPGNTEAFF
TGTGCCAGCAGTTTCTCTGTGCCCCCGGGAAACACTGAAGCTTTCTTT
>17|NA|TRBJ2-3|TRBD2|TRBV7-9
CASSLGLAGLVADTQYF
TGTGCCAGCAGCTTAGGACTAGCGGGGCTAGTAGCAGATACGCAGTATTTT
>14|NA|TRBJ2-1|NA|TRBV2
CAVQIATSYNEQFF
TGTGCCGTCCAAATAGCAACCTCCTACAATGAGCAGTTCTTC
>13|once|TRBJ2-7|TRBD1|TRBV29-1
CSVMTGASYEQYF
TGCAGCGTGATGACAGGGGCATCCTACGAGCAGTACTTC
>15|NA|TRBJ2-4|NA|TRBV27
CASSLLGLAKNIQYF
TGTGCCAGCAGTTTACTCGGGTTAGCCAAAAACATTCAGTACTTC
>13|once|TRBJ2-5|NA|TRBV2
CASSPDRKETQYF
TGTGCCAGCAGCCCCGACAGAAAAGAGACCCAGTACTTC
>15|NA|TRBJ1-2|TRBD1|TRBV14
CASSQLAPSGGGYTF
TGTGCCAGCAGCCAGCTAGCCCCCTCAGGGGGTGGCTACACCTTC
>11|few|TRBJ1-1|NA|TRBV7-3
CASSDGTEAFF
TGTGCCAGCAGCGATGGGACTGAAGCTTTCTTT
>19|NA|TRBJ2-2|TRBD2|TRBV30
CAWSVQKLGLAGETGELFF
TGTGCCTGGAGTGTACAAAAATTAGGACTAGCGGGAGAAACCGGGGAGCTGTTTTTT
>10|once|TRBJ2-1|NA|TRBV7-9
CASSAGEQFF
TGTGCCAGCAGTGCCGGGGAGCAGTTCTTC
>14|NA|TRBJ1-1|NA|TRBV6-5
CASSYSEGNTEAFF
TGTGCCAGCAGTTACTCGGAGGGGAACACTGAAGCTTTCTTT
>20|NA|TRBJ1-5|NA|TRBV2
CASTQRRTGNNPISNQPQHF
TGTGCCAGCACCCAGAGAAGGACTGGAAACAACCCGATTAGCAATCAGCCCCAGCATTTT
>17|NA|TRBJ1-1|NA|TRBV6-1
CASSEVVMAAMNTEAFF
TGTGCCAGCAGTGAAGTAGTGATGGCGGCTATGAACACTGAAGCTTTCTTT
>14|NA|TRBJ1-5|NA|TRBV7-2
CASSLWGFNQPQHF
TGTGCCAGCAGCTTATGGGGATTTAATCAGCCCCAGCATTTT
>13|NA|TRBJ2-5|NA|TRBV28
CASSLKGRKTQYF
TGTGCCAGCAGTTTAAAGGGGCGAAAGACCCAGTACTTC
>14|NA|TRBJ2-7|NA|TRBV7-2
CASSSHGISYEQYF
TGTGCCAGCAGCTCCCACGGGATCTCCTACGAGCAGTACTTC